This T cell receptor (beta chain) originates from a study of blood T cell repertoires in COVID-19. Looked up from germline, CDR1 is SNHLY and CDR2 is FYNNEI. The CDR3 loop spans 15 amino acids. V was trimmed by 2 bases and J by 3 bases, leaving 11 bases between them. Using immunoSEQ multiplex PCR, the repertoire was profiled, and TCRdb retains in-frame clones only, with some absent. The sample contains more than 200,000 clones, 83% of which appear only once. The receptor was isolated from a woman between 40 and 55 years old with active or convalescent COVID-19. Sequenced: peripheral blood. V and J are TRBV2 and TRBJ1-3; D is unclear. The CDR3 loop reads CASSESGGSGNTIYF. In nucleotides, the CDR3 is TGTGCCAGCAGTGAATCGGGAGGGAGTGGAAACACCATATATTTT.